These 23 T cell receptor beta chains were sequenced from one sample in a study of T-cell memory formation after mild COVID-19. Each CDR3 protein gets one entry after TCRdb re-called the 5' RACE reads with MiXCR. The table has a few hundred thousand distinct CDR3 sequences, under 25% seen once. Sequenced input: PBMCs or a T cell subset sorted from them (not recorded which). These receptors were collected from an adult woman who had mild COVID-19 (a few samples of this study predate the infection). Cell type and time point are not known.

The chain couples TRBV7-9 to TRBJ2-2; D gene ambiguous. In germline, CDR1 is SEHNR, CDR2 FQNEAQ (reference sequence). The CDR3 covers 18 residues. Deletions cut 3 bases from V and 0 bases from J, with 17 bases between. The CDR3 DNA reads as TGTGCCAGCAGCTTCAGGTGGATCCGGTTCGCGAACACCGGGGAGCTGTTTTTT. Amino acid sequence: CASSFRWIRFANTGELFF.

This chain joins TRBV24-1 and TRBJ1-1; D unresolved. The CDR3 runs 13 residues. V gave up 0 bases and J gave up 4 bases, with 5 bases separating them. From germline, CDR1 is KGHDR and CDR2 SFDVKD. CDR3 protein: CATSDLRSTEAFF. In DNA form, the CDR3 reads TGTGCCACCAGTGATTTGCGGTCCACTGAAGCTTTCTTT.

This clonotype was seen only a few times. The V gene is TRBV6-5, the J gene TRBJ2-1; 7 bases match TRBD1. V dropped 8 bases and J dropped 1; count of bases not matched to a gene: 8. The CDR3 has 15 amino acids. CDR1 MNHEY and CDR2 SVGAGI come from the germline V gene. CDR3 sequence (DNA): TGTGCCAGCCTAGACCCAGGGGGTTCCTACAATGAGCAGTTCTTC. Encoded protein: CASLDPGGSYNEQFF.

This clonotype turned up a few times. This sequence joins TRBV6-1 and TRBJ1-2; D remains ambiguous. V lost 9 bases to trimming and J lost 6 bases, with 17 bases between them. The germline V gene has CDR1 MNHNS and CDR2 SASEGT. The CDR3 extends over 13 amino acids. CDR3 DNA sequence: TGTGCCAGTAGGGTGGATCAGCCAAATGGCTACACCTTC. It codes for CASRVDQPNGYTF.

V usage is TRBV15 and J usage is TRBJ1-2; 7 nucleotides agree with TRBD1. From germline, CDR1 is LNHNV and CDR2 YYDKDF (reference sequence). V gave up 0 bases and J gave up 4 bases; unmatched junction bases: 5. This CDR3 has 15 amino acids. In nucleotides, the CDR3 is TGTGCCACCAGCAGAGATCTTACAGGGGTCTATGGCTACACCTTC. Translated: CATSRDLTGVYGYTF. Combining the CDR3 with reference TRBV15 and TRBJ1-2 gives the whole variable domain DAMVIQNPRYQVTQFGKPVTLSCSQTLNHNVMYWYQQKSSQAPKLLFHYYDKDFNNEADTPDNFQSRRPNTSFCFLDIRSPGLGDTAMYLCATSRDLTGVYGYTFGSGTRLTVV.

The count of this clonotype is one. This chain links TRBV9 with TRBJ1-1, with D possibly matching TRBD1 (6 bases). The CDR3 length is 14 residues. The germline CDR1 and CDR2 sequences are SGDLS and YYNGEE. V lost 0 bases to trimming and J lost 3 bases, with 9 bases between them. CDR3: CASSVGQVDTEAFF. The CDR3 DNA sequence: TGTGCCAGCAGCGTAGGACAGGTGGACACTGAAGCTTTCTTT.

The chain joins TRBV15 to TRBJ2-3, with D possibly called TRBD1 or TRBD2 (5 bases each). CDR3 length: 22 amino acids. Trimming stripped 0 bases from V and 4 bases from J, with 32 bases between. Germline V gene data show CDR1 as LNHNV and CDR2 as YYDKDF (reference sequence). In nucleotides, the CDR3 is TGTGCCACCAGCAGAGATCTGCGTTTCTGGGTTGGCGTGGGGGACGTTGCAGATACGCAGTATTTT. It translates to CATSRDLRFWVGVGDVADTQYF.

Here the CDR3 DNA reads TGCGCCAGCAGCCAGGATCCCGCAGGATATACTGAAGCTTTCTTT. Translating gives CASSQDPAGYTEAFF. The chain links TRBV4-1 to TRBJ1-1; D is ambiguous. Trimming removed 3 bases at V and 5 bases at J, with 16 bases between. CDR1 is MGHRA, CDR2 YSYEKL, per germline. The CDR3 spans 15 residues.

The chain employs TRBV20-1 and TRBJ1-5, with 12 nucleotides matching TRBD1. V lost 6 bases to trimming and J lost 7 bases; unmatched junction nucleotides: 10. Germline V gene lookup returns CDR1 DFQATT and CDR2 SNEGSKA (reference sequence). The CDR3 sequence is 15 residues long. The CDR3 protein is CSAPPGQGARQPQHF. The CDR3 bases are TGCAGTGCCCCGCCGGGACAGGGGGCAAGACAGCCCCAGCATTTT.

The sample holds a few counts of this clonotype. This chain links TRBV29-1 with TRBJ1-2; a possible D gene is TRBD1 (5 bases). CDR1 is SQVTM and CDR2 is ANQGSEA in the germline V gene. CDR3 length equals 10 residues. In nucleotides, the CDR3 is TGCAGTGTGGGGGTATGGGACTACACCTTC. Translating it yields CSVGVWDYTF.

This clonotype appeared a few times. This chain links TRBV6-2 or TRBV6-3 with TRBJ2-1, with D possibly being TRBD2 (6 bases). This CDR3 has 15 amino acids. Germline CDR1 is MNHEY and CDR2 is SVGEGT. V lost 4 bases to trimming and J lost 6 bases, with 16 bases between them. Here the CDR3 DNA reads TGTGCCAGCAGTTCCCGGGGGAAAGGGTCCAATGAGCAGTTCTTC. Translation: CASSSRGKGSNEQFF.

The rearrangement joins TRBV29-1 to TRBJ1-3, with no clear D. The CDR3 runs to 14 residues. V was pared by 3 bases and J by 0 bases, with 9 bases between. The germline CDR1 and CDR2 sequences are SQVTM and ANQGSEA. CDR3 coding DNA: TGCAGCGTTGAGACGTTCAACTCTGGAAACACCATATATTTT. The encoded protein is CSVETFNSGNTIYF.

The chain combines TRBV2 with TRBJ1-2, with a weak D call TRBD1 (5 bases). V lost 10 bases to trimming and J lost 7 bases, with 22 bases between them. CDR3 length equals 14 residues. Germline V gives CDR1 SNHLY, CDR2 FYNNEI. The CDR3 reads CATHPRGREGGYTF. The CDR3, as DNA: TGTGCCACCCACCCACGGGGGAGGGAGGGTGGCTACACCTTC.

This clonotype was recorded many times. The J gene is TRBJ2-7, the V gene TRBV18, with 7 positions matching TRBD1. This CDR3 comprises 16 residues. In germline, CDR1 is KGHSH, CDR2 LQKENI. V was clipped by 1 base and J by 3 bases; unmatched bases: 9. CDR3 sequence: CASSPRTGGSNYEQYF. CDR3 in DNA: TGTGCCAGCTCACCACGGACAGGTGGGTCCAACTACGAGCAGTACTTC. The full variable domain, completed using reference TRBV18 and TRBJ2-7, is NAGVMQNPRHLVRRRGQEARLRCSPMKGHSHVYWYRQLPEEGLKFMVYLQKENIIDESGMPKERFSAEFPKEGPSILRIQQVVRGDSAAYFCASSPRTGGSNYEQYFGPGTRLTVT.

This clonotype showed up many times. The chain has TRBV7-9 and TRBJ2-7; 10 positions match TRBD2. With V trimmed by 4 bases and J by 6 bases, 12 bases remained unmatched. Germline V gives CDR1 SEHNR, CDR2 FQNEAQ (reference sequence). The CDR3 spans 16 residues. The DNA for the CDR3 is TGTGCCAGCAGCTATGTTCCGGGACTAGCGCCTAGCGAGCAGTACTTC. Its translation is CASSYVPGLAPSEQYF.

The chain has TRBV16 and TRBJ2-1; D is undetermined. This CDR3 contains 12 residues. Trimming took 7 bases from V and 5 from J, leaving 9 bases between them. CDR1 and CDR2 (germline): KGHSY, FQNENV. As DNA, the CDR3 is TGTGCCAGCACCCGGGCCCACAATGAGCAGTTCTTC. Translated, it gives CASTRAHNEQFF.

The chain is built from TRBV15 and TRBJ1-2; tentatively, D is TRBD1 (5 bases). This CDR3 has 16 residues. Germline V lookup: CDR1 LNHNV, CDR2 YYDKDF (reference sequence). Trimming cost V 1 base and J 4 bases, with 16 bases left between them. CDR3 region: CATSRALSQGSYGYTF. CDR3 DNA: TGTGCCACCAGCAGAGCCCTCTCCCAGGGTAGCTATGGCTACACCTTC.

The chain is built from TRBV5-1 and TRBJ1-1; TRBD1 agrees at 8 bases. The germline V gene has CDR1 SGHRS and CDR2 YFSETQ. This CDR3 region has 16 residues. V shed 3 bases, J shed 0 bases, and the junction held 7 bases outside the gene matches. The CDR3 spells CASSSGTGPLNTEAFF. The CDR3, as DNA: TGCGCCAGCAGCTCCGGGACAGGACCCTTGAACACTGAAGCTTTCTTT.

The chain combines TRBV20-1 with TRBJ2-7; D call uncertain. Trimming shortened V by 2 bases and J by 3 bases, and 17 bases separated the two germline ends. The CDR3 loop spans 15 amino acids. Per the germline V gene, CDR1 is DFQATT and CDR2 is SNEGSKA (reference sequence). The chain's CDR3 is CSARRWQPLNYEQYF. The CDR3 coding sequence is TGCAGTGCTAGAAGGTGGCAGCCCTTAAACTACGAGCAGTACTTC.

The chain combines TRBV5-1 with TRBJ2-2; 7 bases map to TRBD1. The V gene end was trimmed by 3 bases and the J gene end by 8 bases; junction bases not matched to a gene: 10. The CDR3 runs to 15 residues. Looked up from germline, CDR1 is SGHRS and CDR2 is YFSETQ. The CDR3 region is CASSSRQGLSGELFF. CDR3 coding DNA: TGCGCCAGCAGCTCAAGACAGGGTCTATCAGGGGAGCTGTTTTTT.

This clonotype was picked up one time. Here the CDR3 reads CASTRLAFGYF. The CDR3 region has the DNA TGTGCCAGCACAAGACTAGCATTTGGGTATTTT. The V call is TRBV5-8, the J call TRBJ2-3; TRBD2 matches at 7 bases. The germline V gene encodes CDR1 SGHTS and CDR2 YDEGEE. Trimming removed 6 bases from V and 14 bases from J; junction bases left unmatched: 9. This CDR3 contains 11 residues.

Many counts were recorded for this clonotype. The chain combines TRBV12-3 or TRBV12-4 with TRBJ2-7; 12 bases line up with TRBD2. The trim removed 6 bases at V and 5 bases at J, leaving 5 bases unmatched. CDR3 length: 14 amino acids. The CDR3 bases are TGTGCCAGCAGGCTAGCGGGAGGGAGAAACGAGCAGTACTTC. As protein: CASRLAGGRNEQYF.

This clonotype was recorded at least ten times. The chain recombines TRBV6-4 with TRBJ2-1, with a weak D call TRBD2 (6 bases). Trimming removed 1 base from V and 6 bases from J, with 10 bases in between. Per the germline V gene, CDR1 is MRHNA and CDR2 is SNTAGT. The CDR3 is 14 residues long. For the CDR3, the DNA is TGTGCCAGCAGTGACTTAGGAGGGGCCAATGAGCAGTTCTTC. It encodes CASSDLGGANEQFF.